This TCR beta chain was recovered during a study of cytomegalovirus exposure and HLA in healthy donors. Primers: 60 Vbeta forward and 13 Jbeta reverse. Profiled with immunoSEQ multiplex PCR; TCRdb holds only in-frame clones, not every one. The sample has 100,000 or so clones, approximately 77% seen once. Germline CDR1 MNHEY, CDR2 SMNVEV (reference sequence). Trimming took off 6 bases at V and 4 bases at J, with 13 bases between the two ends. This CDR3 comprises 14 residues. The clonotype was recovered from a male donor in good health and CMV-seropositive. Sequencing was carried out using PBMCs. The chain employs TRBV27 and TRBJ2-1; D is uncertain. The CDR3 DNA sequence: TGTGCCAGCAGCCCATCAGGCCGGTACAATGAGCAGTTCTTC. It specifies CASSPSGRYNEQFF.